This entry features one TCR beta chain sequence. No antigen is known for it. Method: immunoSEQ multiplex PCR; TCRdb's copy keeps in-frame clones and lacks some. The table shows tens of thousands of clones, with 94% occurring only once. The entry originates in a study of OX40 agonist ivuxolimab in advanced cancers. Overall study context: Under the entry rules, prior anti-PD-1, anti-PD-L1 or anti-CTLA-4 therapy was allowed, and more than 35% had some.

V lost 5 bases, J lost 9 bases, and 21 bases stayed unmatched. The V gene's germline CDR1 is SEHNR and CDR2 FQNEAQ (reference sequence). The length of the CDR3 is 19 residues. Study observations and caveats: Determination of antigen specificity was not performed for the expanded peripheral T cells. Clones of CD4+ and CD8+ blood T cells grew by week 6 at doses of 0.1 to 3.0 mg/kg. Also present in some nonresponders was a low level of normalized T-cell clonal expansion.

Sequenced here: CD4+ or CD8+ T cells sorted from blood, sampled in a trial of the OX40 agonist ivuxolimab. The chain has TRBV7-9 and TRBJ2-1; 11 positions match TRBD1. This clonotype was obtained from an adult with an advanced solid tumor such as melanoma, head and neck, liver or kidney cancer. The CDR3 sequence is CASSPPVKAGDRGLSEQFF. The CDR3 DNA sequence: TGTGCCAGCAGCCCCCCCGTGAAGGCCGGGGACAGGGGGTTAAGTGAGCAGTTCTTC.